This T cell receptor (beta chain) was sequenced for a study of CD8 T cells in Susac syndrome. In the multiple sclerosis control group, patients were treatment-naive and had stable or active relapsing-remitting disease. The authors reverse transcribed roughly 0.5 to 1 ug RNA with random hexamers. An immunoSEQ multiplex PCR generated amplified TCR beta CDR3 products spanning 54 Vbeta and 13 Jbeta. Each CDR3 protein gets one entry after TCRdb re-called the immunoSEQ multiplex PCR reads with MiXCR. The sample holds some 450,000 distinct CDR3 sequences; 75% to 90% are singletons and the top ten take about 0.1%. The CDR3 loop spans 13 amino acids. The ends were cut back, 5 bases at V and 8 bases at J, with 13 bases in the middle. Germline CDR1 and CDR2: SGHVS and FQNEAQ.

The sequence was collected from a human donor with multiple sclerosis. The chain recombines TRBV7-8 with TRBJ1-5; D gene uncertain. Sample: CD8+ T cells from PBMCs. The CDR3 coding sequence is TGTGCCAGCAGCCAATTTGTTCTGGAGCCCCAGCATTTT. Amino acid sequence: CASSQFVLEPQHF. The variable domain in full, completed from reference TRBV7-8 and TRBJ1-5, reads GAGVSQSPRYKVAKRGQDVALRCDPISGHVSLFWYQQALGQGPEFLTYFQNEAQLDKSGLPSDRFFAERPEGSVSTLKIQRTQQEDSAVYLCASSQFVLEPQHFGDGTRLSIL.